Each of the 5 T cell receptor beta chains below was sequenced from the same sample in a study of regulatory T cells in long-lasting Graves disease. Building of the TCR beta libraries involved iRepertoire HTBI primers and Arm-PCR of CDR3 regions. One entry per CDR3 protein results from TCRdb running MiXCR on the multiplex PCR reads. The repertoire holds 350,000 to 500,000 distinct CDR3 sequences, roughly 23% seen once, with 13% to 15% in the top ten. The time point was: persistent/refractory GD, antithyroid drugs over 5 years with positive TRAb. The TCR library was made from RNA extracted from PBMCs. Sequenced material: peripheral blood mononuclear cells (PBMCs), taken when the disease was refractory, from a patient treated with antithyroid drugs. These receptors all stem from a female donor with Graves disease.

The chain joins TRBV29-1 to TRBJ2-2; weak D call: TRBD1 (6 bases). The CDR3 extends over 13 amino acids. Germline CDR1 reads SQVTM; CDR2 reads ANQGSEA. The CDR3: CGATGIDTGELFF. CDR3 sequence (DNA): TGCGGCGCCACAGGGATCGATACCGGGGAGCTGTTTTTT.

This clonotype was observed a few times. This chain links TRBV7-9 with TRBJ1-1; no definite D call. The V and J ends lost 5 bases and 4 bases respectively, with 8 bases between them. Per the germline V gene, CDR1 is SEHNR and CDR2 is FQNEAQ (reference sequence). The CDR3 consists of 12 residues. CDR3 sequence (DNA): TGTGCCAGCAGCCTTCCCCCCACTGAAGCTTTCTTT. It translates to CASSLPPTEAFF.

This clonotype was seen ten or more times. This chain links TRBV2 with TRBJ1-2; D is ambiguous. Germline V CDR1 and CDR2: SNHLY, FYNNEI. The CDR3 is 11 residues long. V was shortened by 1 base and J by 7 bases, with 4 bases between the two germline ends. CDR3 nucleotide sequence: TGTGCCAGCAGTGAAGGTTTTGGCTACACCTTC. Encoded protein: CASSEGFGYTF. Supplemented by reference TRBV2 and TRBJ1-2, the full variable domain reads EPEVTQTPSHQVTQMGQEVILRCVPISNHLYFYWYRQILGQKVEFLVSFYNNEISEKSEIFDDQFSVERPDGSNFTLKIRSTKLEDSAMYFCASSEGFGYTFGSGTRLTVV.

This clonotype was observed a handful of times. The V gene is TRBV2, the J gene TRBJ2-3, with TRBD2 matching 9 bases. There are 20 residues in the CDR3. Germline CDR1 SNHLY, CDR2 FYNNEI. Trimming took 6 bases from V and 0 from J; bases not matched to a gene: 19. DNA for the CDR3: TGTGCCAGCAGAACCCCCCGGGACAGACTAACTAGCGGGAGCACAGATACGCAGTATTTT. Protein sequence: CASRTPRDRLTSGSTDTQYF.

This clonotype has just a few counts. This chain connects TRBV6-9 to TRBJ2-7; no firm D call. CDR1 is MNHGY and CDR2 is SVAAGI in the germline V gene. The CDR3 is 13 amino acids. The ends were cut back, 3 bases at V and 2 bases at J, with 8 bases in the middle. CDR3: CASSYVETYEQYF. The CDR3 bases are TGTGCCAGCAGTTACGTGGAAACCTACGAGCAGTACTTC.